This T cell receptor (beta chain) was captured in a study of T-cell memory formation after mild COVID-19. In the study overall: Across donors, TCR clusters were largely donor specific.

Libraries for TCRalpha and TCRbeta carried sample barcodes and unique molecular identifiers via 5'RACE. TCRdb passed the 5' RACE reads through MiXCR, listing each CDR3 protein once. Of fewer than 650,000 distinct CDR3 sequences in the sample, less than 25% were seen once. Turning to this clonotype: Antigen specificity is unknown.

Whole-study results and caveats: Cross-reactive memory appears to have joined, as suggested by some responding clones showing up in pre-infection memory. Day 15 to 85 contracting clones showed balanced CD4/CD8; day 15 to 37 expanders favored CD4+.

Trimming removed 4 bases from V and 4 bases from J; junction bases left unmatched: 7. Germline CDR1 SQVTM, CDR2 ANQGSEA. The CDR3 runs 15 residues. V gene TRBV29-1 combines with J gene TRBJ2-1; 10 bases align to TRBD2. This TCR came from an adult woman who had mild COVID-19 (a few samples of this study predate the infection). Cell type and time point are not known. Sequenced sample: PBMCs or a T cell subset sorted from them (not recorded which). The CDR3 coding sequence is TGCAGCGTTGTCCCGAGTAGCGGGGGGTACAATGAGCAGTTCTTC. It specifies CSVVPSSGGYNEQFF.